The sample holds many counts of the clone carrying this T cell receptor beta chain. Its antigen is unidentified. CDR3 length equals 13 residues. V shed 4 bases and J shed 12 bases, with 19 bases lying between them. Germline values: CDR1 MDHEN, CDR2 SYDVKM. The data belong to a study of regulatory T cells in long-lasting Graves disease. Study conclusions and caveats: Favored gene segments in persistent disease were TRBV28, TRBJ1-2 and TRBJ2-5. The researchers studied only peripheral blood, not thyroid tissue.

TCR beta libraries were built with iRepertoire HTBI primers and Arm-PCR of CDR3 regions. TCRdb re-called the multiplex PCR reads with MiXCR, one entry per CDR3 protein. The profile covers fewer than 550,000 distinct CDR3 sequences, with about 15% appearing a single time and 23% taken by the ten largest. Documented time point: newly diagnosed GD, antithyroid drugs for less than 3 months. PBMCs were the source of the RNA used for TCR sequencing. A further study also used this sample, focusing on T cells in Graves' hyperthyroidism and ophthalmopathy. That report notes: In blood, most of the thyroid clonotypes expanded above 0.001 were also present.

This clonotype originated in a woman aged 18-29 years with Graves disease. This chain uses TRBV28 with TRBJ2-7, with a tentative D call TRBD2 (5 bases). The material was peripheral blood mononuclear cells (PBMCs), obtained at new diagnosis, from a patient treated with antithyroid drugs. The DNA for the CDR3 is TGTGCCAGCAGTTCCCCCTCGGCGGGCGGGCCGTACTTC. It encodes CASSSPSAGGPYF.